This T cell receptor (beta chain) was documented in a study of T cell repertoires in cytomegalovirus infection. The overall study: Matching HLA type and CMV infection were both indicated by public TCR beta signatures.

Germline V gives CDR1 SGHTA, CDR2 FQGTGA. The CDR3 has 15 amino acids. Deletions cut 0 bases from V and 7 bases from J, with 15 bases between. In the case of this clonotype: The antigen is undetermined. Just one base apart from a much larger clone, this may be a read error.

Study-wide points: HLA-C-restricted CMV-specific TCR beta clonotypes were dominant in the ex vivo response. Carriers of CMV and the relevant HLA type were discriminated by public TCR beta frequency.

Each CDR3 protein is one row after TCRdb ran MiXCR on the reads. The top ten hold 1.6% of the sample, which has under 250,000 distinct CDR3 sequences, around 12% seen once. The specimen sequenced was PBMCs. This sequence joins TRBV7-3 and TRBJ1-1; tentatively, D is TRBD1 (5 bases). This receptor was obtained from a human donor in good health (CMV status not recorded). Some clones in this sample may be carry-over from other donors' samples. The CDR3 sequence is CASSLTEQAAGEAFF. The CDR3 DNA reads TGTGCCAGCAGCTTAACAGAACAGGCGGCCGGTGAAGCTTTCTTT.